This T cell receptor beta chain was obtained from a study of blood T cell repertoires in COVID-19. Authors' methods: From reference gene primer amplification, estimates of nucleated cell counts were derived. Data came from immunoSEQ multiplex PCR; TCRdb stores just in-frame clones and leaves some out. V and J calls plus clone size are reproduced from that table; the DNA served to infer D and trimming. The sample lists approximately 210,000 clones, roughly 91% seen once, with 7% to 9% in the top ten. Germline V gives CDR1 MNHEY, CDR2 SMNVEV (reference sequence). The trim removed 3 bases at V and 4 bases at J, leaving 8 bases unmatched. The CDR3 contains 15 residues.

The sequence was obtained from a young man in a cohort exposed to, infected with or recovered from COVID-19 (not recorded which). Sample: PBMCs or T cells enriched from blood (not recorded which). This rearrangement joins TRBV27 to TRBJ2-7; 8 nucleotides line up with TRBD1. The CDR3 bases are TGTGCCAGCAGTTTTACCTCCGACAGGGGTTACGAGCAGTACTTC. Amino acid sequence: CASSFTSDRGYEQYF.